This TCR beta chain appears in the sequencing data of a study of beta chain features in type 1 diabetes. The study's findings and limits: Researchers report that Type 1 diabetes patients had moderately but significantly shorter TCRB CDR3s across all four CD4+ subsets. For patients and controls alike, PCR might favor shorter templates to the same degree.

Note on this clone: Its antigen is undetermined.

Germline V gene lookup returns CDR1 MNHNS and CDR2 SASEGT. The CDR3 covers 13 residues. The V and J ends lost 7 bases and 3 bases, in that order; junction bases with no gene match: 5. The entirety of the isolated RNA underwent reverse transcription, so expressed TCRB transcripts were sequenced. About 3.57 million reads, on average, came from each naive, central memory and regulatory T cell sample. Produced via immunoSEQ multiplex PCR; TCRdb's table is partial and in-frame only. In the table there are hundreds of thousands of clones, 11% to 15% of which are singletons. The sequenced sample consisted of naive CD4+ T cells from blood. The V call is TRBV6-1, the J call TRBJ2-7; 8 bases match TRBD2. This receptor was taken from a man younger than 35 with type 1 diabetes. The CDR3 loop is CASILSGSYEQYF. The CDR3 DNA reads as TGTGCCAGCATCTTAAGCGGGAGCTACGAGCAGTACTTC.